The entry below describes one T cell receptor (beta chain). No antigen is known for it. With 60 Vbeta and 13 Jbeta primers, the PCR was carried out. Profiling relied on immunoSEQ multiplex PCR, and the TCRdb table lists in-frame clones only, not all of them. The repertoire holds roughly 180,000 clones, approximately 85% seen once, with about 9.3% in the top ten. The sample is drawn from a study of cytomegalovirus exposure and HLA in healthy donors. The V and J ends lost 0 bases and 2 bases respectively, with 10 bases between them. Germline assignment: CDR1 SGHRS and CDR2 YFSETQ. CDR3 length: 15 amino acids. Findings and caveats of the study: Evidence from a later analysis indicated that most CMV-associated TCR beta chains looked HLA-restricted.

The sample consisted of PBMCs. This TCR was sampled from a man aged 18 to 35 in good health and CMV-seropositive. The chain employs TRBV5-1 and TRBJ2-3; perhaps TRBD1 as D (6 bases). Written as DNA, the CDR3 is TGCGCCAGCAGCTTGGAGGGGGTTCCCACAGATACGCAGTATTTT. This codes for CASSLEGVPTDTQYF.